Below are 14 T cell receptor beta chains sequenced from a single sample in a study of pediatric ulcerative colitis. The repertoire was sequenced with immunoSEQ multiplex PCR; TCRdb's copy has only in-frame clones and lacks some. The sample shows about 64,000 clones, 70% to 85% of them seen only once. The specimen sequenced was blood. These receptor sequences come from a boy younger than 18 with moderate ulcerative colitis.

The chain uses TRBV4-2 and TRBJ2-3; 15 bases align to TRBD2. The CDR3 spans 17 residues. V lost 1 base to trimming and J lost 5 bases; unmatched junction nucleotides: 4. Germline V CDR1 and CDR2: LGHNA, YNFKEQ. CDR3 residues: CASSQVGLAGGRDTQYF. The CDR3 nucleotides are TGTGCCAGCAGCCAAGTGGGACTAGCGGGAGGCAGAGATACGCAGTATTTT.

DNA of the CDR3: TGCGCCAGCAGCTTTACAGCCATGAACACTGAAGCTTTCTTT. It translates to CASSFTAMNTEAFF. The V and J genes are TRBV5-1 and TRBJ1-1; D not certain. In germline, CDR1 is SGHRS, CDR2 YFSETQ. The length of the CDR3 is 14 residues. V was trimmed by 2 bases and J by 0 bases, leaving 8 bases between them. The full variable domain, its missing parts supplied by reference TRBV5-1 and TRBJ1-1, is KAGVTQTPRYLIKTRGQQVTLSCSPISGHRSVSWYQQTPGQGLQFLFEYFSETQRNKGNFPGRFSGRQFSNSRSEMNVSTLELGDSALYLCASSFTAMNTEAFFGQGTRLTVV.

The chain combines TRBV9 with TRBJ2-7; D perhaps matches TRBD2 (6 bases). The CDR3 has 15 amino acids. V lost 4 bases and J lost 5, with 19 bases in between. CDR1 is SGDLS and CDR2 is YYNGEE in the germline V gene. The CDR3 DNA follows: TGTGCCAGCAGCCCCCGTGAGGGCAGGGAGGACGAGCAGTACTTC. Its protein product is CASSPREGREDEQYF.

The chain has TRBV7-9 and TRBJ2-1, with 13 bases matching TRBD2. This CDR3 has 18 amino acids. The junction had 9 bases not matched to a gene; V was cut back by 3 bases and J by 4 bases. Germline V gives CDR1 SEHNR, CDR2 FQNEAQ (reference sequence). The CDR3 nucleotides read TGTGCCAGCAGCTTGGGACTAGCGGGACTCCTCGCATACAATGAGCAGTTCTTC. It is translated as CASSLGLAGLLAYNEQFF.

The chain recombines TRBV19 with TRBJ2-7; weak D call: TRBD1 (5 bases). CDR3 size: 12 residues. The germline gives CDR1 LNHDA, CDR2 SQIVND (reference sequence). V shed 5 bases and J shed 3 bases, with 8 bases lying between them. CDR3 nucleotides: TGTGCCAGTAGTCCGCAGGGCTACGAGCAGTACTTC. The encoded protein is CASSPQGYEQYF.

The CDR3 nucleotides read TGCGCCAGCAGCCGGGCGGGACTAGCGGGAGACGAGCAGTACTTC. Amino acids: CASSRAGLAGDEQYF. The genes are TRBV5-1 and TRBJ2-7; 14 nucleotides align to TRBD2. Germline CDR1 reads SGHRS; CDR2 reads YFSETQ. This CDR3 has 15 amino acids. J gave up 5 bases and V 4 bases, and 5 bases lay outside the gene matches.

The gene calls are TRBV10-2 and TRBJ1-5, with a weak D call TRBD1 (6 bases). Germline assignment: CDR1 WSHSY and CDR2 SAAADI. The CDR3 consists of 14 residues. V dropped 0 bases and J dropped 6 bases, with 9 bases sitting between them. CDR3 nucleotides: TGCGCCAGCAGTGAGTCAGGGGGGAGTCAGCCCCAGCATTTT. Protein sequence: CASSESGGSQPQHF.

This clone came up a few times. The CDR3 region has the DNA TGCGCCAGCAGCCAAGGACCGGGGGCTCGTGGAAACACCATATATTTT. Encoded protein: CASSQGPGARGNTIYF. J is TRBJ1-3 and V is TRBV4-3, with D perhaps TRBD1 (6 bases). The CDR3 has 16 amino acids. Germline CDR1 is LGHNA and CDR2 is YSLEER. V was pared by 1 base and J by 3 bases, with 13 bases between.

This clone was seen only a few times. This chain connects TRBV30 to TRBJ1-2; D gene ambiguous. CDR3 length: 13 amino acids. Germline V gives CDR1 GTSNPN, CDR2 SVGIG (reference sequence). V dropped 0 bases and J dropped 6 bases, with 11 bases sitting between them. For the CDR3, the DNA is TGTGCCTGGAGTGTACTGGGTCCGGATGGCTACACCTTC. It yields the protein CAWSVLGPDGYTF.

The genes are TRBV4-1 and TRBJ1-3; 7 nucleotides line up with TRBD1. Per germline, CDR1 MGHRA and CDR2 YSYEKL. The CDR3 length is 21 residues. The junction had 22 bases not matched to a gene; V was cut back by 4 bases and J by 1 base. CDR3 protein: CASSPKGTGTVLAISGNTIYF. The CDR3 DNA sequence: TGCGCCAGCAGCCCAAAGGGCACCGGGACAGTTCTAGCGATTTCTGGAAACACCATATATTTT.

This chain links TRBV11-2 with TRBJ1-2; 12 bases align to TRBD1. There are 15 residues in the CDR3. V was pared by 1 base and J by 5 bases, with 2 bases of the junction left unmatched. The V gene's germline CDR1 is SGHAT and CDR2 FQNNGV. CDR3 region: CASSLGGQGAYGYTF. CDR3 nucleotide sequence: TGTGCCAGCAGCTTAGGGGGACAGGGGGCATATGGCTACACCTTC.

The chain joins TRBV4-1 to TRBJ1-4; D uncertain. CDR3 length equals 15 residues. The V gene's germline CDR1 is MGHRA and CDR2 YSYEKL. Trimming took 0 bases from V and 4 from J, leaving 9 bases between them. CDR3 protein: CASSQDTGGNEKLFF. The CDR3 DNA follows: TGCGCCAGCAGCCAAGACACCGGTGGTAATGAAAAACTGTTTTTT.

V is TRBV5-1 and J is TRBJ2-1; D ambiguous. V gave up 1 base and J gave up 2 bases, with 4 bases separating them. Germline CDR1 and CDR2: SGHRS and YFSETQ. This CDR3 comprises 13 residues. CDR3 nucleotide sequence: TGCGCCAGCAGCTTGACGCCCTACAATGAGCAGTTCTTC. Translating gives CASSLTPYNEQFF. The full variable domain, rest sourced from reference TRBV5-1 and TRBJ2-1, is KAGVTQTPRYLIKTRGQQVTLSCSPISGHRSVSWYQQTPGQGLQFLFEYFSETQRNKGNFPGRFSGRQFSNSRSEMNVSTLELGDSALYLCASSLTPYNEQFFGPGTRLTVL.

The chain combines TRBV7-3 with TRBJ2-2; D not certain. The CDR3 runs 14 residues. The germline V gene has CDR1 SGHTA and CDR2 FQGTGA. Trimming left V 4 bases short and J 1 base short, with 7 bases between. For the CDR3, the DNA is TGTGCCAGCAGCTACTACAGGAACACCGGGGAGCTGTTTTTT. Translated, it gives CASSYYRNTGELFF.